Listed below are T cell receptor beta chains from one sample, sequenced in a study of blood T cells in healthy people across ages. TCRdb re-derived calls from the 5' RACE reads in MiXCR, one entry per CDR3 protein. The data hold 1.5 million to 2 million distinct CDR3 sequences, with about 30% observed a single time. The specimen was blood. The receptor source for this set is a woman aged 30 to 39 in good health. CDR3s include the opening cysteine and the closing phenylalanine or tryptophan. Each record gives: clone size, V gene, J gene, CDR3 length, D gene, CDR3 protein, CDR3 DNA. A D gene is named only where the DNA matches it firmly. Rows may omit the clone size; those that give it use once, few, many or a size class.

-	TRBV7-6	TRBJ1-5	16	-	CASSLAAGGSNQPQHF	TGTGCCAGCAGCTTAGCAGCAGGTGGTAGCAATCAGCCCCAGCATTTT
many	TRBV6-6	TRBJ1-2	15	TRBD1	CASRRPGQGVNGYTF	TGTGCCAGCAGACGACCGGGACAGGGAGTTAATGGCTACACCTTC
-	TRBV7-9	TRBJ2-4	14	TRBD2	CASSTGIAGDIQYF	TGTGCCAGCAGCACAGGAATAGCGGGGGACATTCAGTACTTC
-	TRBV3-1	TRBJ2-4	15	-	CASSPVPLAKNIQYF	TGTGCCAGCAGCCCAGTTCCGCTAGCCAAAAACATTCAGTACTTC
many	TRBV4-3	TRBJ2-1	16	TRBD2	CASSQDPASGIGEQFF	TGCGCCAGCAGCCAAGATCCGGCTAGCGGGATTGGGGAGCAGTTCTTC
-	TRBV7-9	TRBJ2-6	16	-	CASASHGGQGANVLTF	TGTGCCAGCGCATCTCACGGGGGGCAGGGGGCCAACGTCCTGACTTTC
-	TRBV12-3/TRBV12-4	TRBJ2-4	14	-	CASSNTDRFNEQYF	TGTGCCAGCAGTAACACCGACAGGTTCAATGAGCAGTACTTC
-	TRBV5-6	TRBJ2-7	16	TRBD2	CASSLTGGLAAYEQYF	TGTGCCAGCAGCTTGACGGGGGGACTAGCGGCCTACGAGCAGTACTTC
-	TRBV7-6	TRBJ2-1	16	-	CASSLDRVSAYNEQFF	TGTGCCAGCAGCTTAGACAGGGTATCTGCCTACAATGAGCAGTTCTTC
few	TRBV6-5	TRBJ2-3	16	-	CASSTREPASTDTQYF	TGTGCCAGCAGTACCCGGGAGCCCGCTAGCACAGATACGCAGTATTTT
few	TRBV20-1	TRBJ2-3	13	-	CIPRSGDTDTQYF	TGCATACCGCGGAGCGGCGACACAGATACGCAGTATTTT
few	TRBV28	TRBJ2-1	16	-	CASSLEGLKIYDEQFF	TGTGCCAGCAGTTTGGAAGGACTTAAAATCTACGATGAGCAGTTCTTC
-	TRBV7-2	TRBJ2-4	12	-	CASSLAWGPVNF	TGTGCCAGCAGCTTAGCATGGGGGCCGGTTAACTTC
few	TRBV12-3/TRBV12-4	TRBJ2-5	18	-	CASSPSGPPSREAETQYF	TGTGCCAGCAGTCCCTCGGGACCGCCTTCCAGGGAGGCAGAGACCCAGTACTTC
-	TRBV9	TRBJ1-2	12	-	CASSFRDRGYTF	TGTGCCAGCAGCTTCAGGGATCGAGGCTACACCTTC
few	TRBV6-5	TRBJ1-2	14	TRBD1	CASSYTGGGGGYTF	TGTGCCAGCAGTTACACAGGGGGTGGTGGCGGCTACACCTTC
-	TRBV24-1	TRBJ2-5	13	TRBD2	CATSDSSGRRQYF	TGTGCCACCAGTGATTCTTCCGGGAGGCGGCAGTACTTC
many	TRBV20-1	TRBJ2-7	15	-	CSARDFTRGEGEQYF	TGCAGTGCTAGAGATTTCACGCGGGGTGAAGGCGAGCAGTACTTC
few	TRBV15	TRBJ2-7	18	TRBD2	CATSRGLAGGSSYNEQYF	TGTGCCACCAGCAGAGGGCTGGCGGGAGGATCTTCCTACAATGAGCAGTACTTC
-	TRBV19	TRBJ2-2	14	TRBD1	CASSIAGTAGELFF	TGTGCCAGTAGTATAGCCGGGACAGCCGGGGAGCTGTTTTTT
-	TRBV12-3/TRBV12-4	TRBJ1-1	11	-	CASSQQFQAFF	TGTGCCAGCAGTCAACAGTTTCAAGCTTTCTTT
many	TRBV5-1	TRBJ2-5	15	TRBD2	CASSLAAGAQETQYF	TGCGCCAGCAGCTTGGCAGCGGGGGCCCAAGAGACCCAGTACTTC
many	TRBV12-3/TRBV12-4	TRBJ2-7	15	-	CASSLVTAGRYEQYF	TGTGCCAGCAGTCTAGTGACCGCAGGGAGGTACGAGCAGTACTTC
-	TRBV4-1	TRBJ2-1	16	-	CASSHPGTARDNEQFF	TGCGCCAGCAGCCATCCCGGGACTGCGAGGGACAATGAGCAGTTCTTC
many	TRBV25-1	TRBJ2-3	15	-	CASSDVGGGGDTQYF	TGTGCCAGCAGTGACGTCGGGGGTGGGGGGGATACGCAGTATTTT
once	TRBV28	TRBJ1-3	17	-	CASSFSKSRTHGNTIYF	TGTGCCAGCAGTTTTAGTAAATCCAGGACCCATGGAAACACCATATATTTT
few	TRBV20-1	TRBJ1-2	11	TRBD1	CSATRQGRYTF	TGCAGTGCCACACGACAGGGCCGCTACACCTTC
many	TRBV7-2	TRBJ1-2	12	-	CASSLRVRGYTF	TGTGCCAGCAGCTTACGGGTTAGGGGCTACACCTTC
-	TRBV2	TRBJ1-2	15	-	CASSEALRATYGYTF	TGTGCCAGCAGTGAAGCGCTTAGGGCCACCTATGGCTACACCTTC
-	TRBV12-3/TRBV12-4	TRBJ2-6	13	-	CASEDSGANVLTF	TGTGCCAGCGAGGACTCTGGGGCCAACGTCCTGACTTTC
many	TRBV6-2/TRBV6-3	TRBJ2-7	14	TRBD1	CASSWDRGTYEQYF	TGTGCCAGCAGTTGGGACAGGGGGACCTACGAGCAGTACTTC
-	TRBV5-5	TRBJ2-3	15	TRBD1	CASRNRDSLWDTQYF	TGTGCCAGCAGGAACAGGGACAGCTTGTGGGATACGCAGTATTTT
many	TRBV7-2	TRBJ2-5	13	-	CASSRGKQETQYF	TGCGCCAGCAGTAGAGGGAAACAAGAGACCCAGTACTTC
many	TRBV7-2	TRBJ2-3	14	TRBD2	CASSLGTSVDTQYF	TGTGCCAGCAGCTTGGGGACTAGCGTAGATACGCAGTATTTT
-	TRBV7-3	TRBJ1-1	15	-	CASSLDGYMNTEAFF	TGTGCCAGCAGCTTGGACGGCTACATGAACACTGAAGCTTTCTTT
-	TRBV7-9	TRBJ2-1	18	-	CASSLGGWRDDRNNEQFF	TGTGCCAGCAGCTTAGGAGGGTGGAGGGACGACCGAAACAATGAGCAGTTCTTC
few	TRBV28	TRBJ2-1	11	-	CASNYINEQFF	TGTGCCAGCAACTATATTAATGAGCAGTTCTTC
-	TRBV28	TRBJ1-1	15	-	CASGQIADRDTEAFF	TGTGCCAGCGGTCAAATAGCGGATAGGGACACTGAAGCTTTCTTT
-	TRBV7-8	TRBJ1-1	13	-	CASSLAGRGEAFF	TGTGCCAGCAGCTTAGCCGGGAGAGGAGAAGCTTTCTTT
-	TRBV10-3	TRBJ2-1	15	-	CAISESYNSNNEQFF	TGTGCCATCAGTGAGTCCTATAACAGTAACAATGAGCAGTTCTTC
-	TRBV28	TRBJ2-1	14	-	CASGNAGLPLEQFF	TGTGCCAGCGGAAATGCGGGACTCCCTTTGGAGCAGTTCTTC
many	TRBV12-5	TRBJ2-5	12	TRBD2	CASGTSGETQYF	TGTGCTAGTGGGACTAGCGGAGAGACCCAGTACTTC
-	TRBV20-1	TRBJ2-7	16	TRBD2	CSASGLAGGASYEQYF	TGCAGTGCCAGTGGTCTAGCGGGAGGCGCGTCCTACGAGCAGTACTTC
-	TRBV15	TRBJ1-5	15	TRBD1	CATSREGGFNQPQHF	TGTGCCACCAGCAGAGAAGGGGGCTTTAATCAGCCCCAGCATTTT
-	TRBV3-1	TRBJ2-1	14	-	CASSHDGGRNEQFF	TGTGCCAGCAGCCATGATGGAGGGCGCAATGAGCAGTTCTTC
few	TRBV20-1	TRBJ2-1	16	-	CSAPPVSRGAYNEQFF	TGCAGTGCGCCACCGGTCTCAAGAGGGGCCTACAATGAGCAGTTCTTC
few	TRBV3-1	TRBJ2-7	13	-	CASSRMGDYEQYF	TGTGCCAGCAGCAGGATGGGAGACTACGAGCAGTACTTC